These 28 T cell receptor beta chains share one sample of origin, sequenced in a study of control samples from healthy donors and cancer patients (dated by TCRdb to 2018 to 2020). Receptor libraries were prepared by the immunoSEQ multiplex PCR assay. TCRdb holds this immuneACCESS table with in-frame rearrangements only. Some clones are missing; in checked studies, unresolved V genes explain under half, and the rest has no known cause. This sample gives roughly 88,000 clones in total; 75% to 95% of them show up just once. The ten largest clones take up 17% of the sample. Source material: blood. All receptors come from a man aged 45-60 years in good health.

This clone was seen once. The V call is TRBV7-9, the J call TRBJ1-2, with D perhaps matching TRBD1 (5 bases). Per the germline V gene, CDR1 is SEHNR and CDR2 is FQNEAQ (reference sequence). CDR3 length: 16 residues. V lost 5 bases to trimming and J lost 0 bases, with 16 bases between them. The CDR3 DNA sequence: TGTGCCAGCAGCAACCGGGACCCCAGGACTAACTATGGCTACACCTTC. This codes for CASSNRDPRTNYGYTF.

This chain uses TRBV6-5 with TRBJ1-4; D call uncertain. V gave up 6 bases and J gave up 8 bases, with 16 bases separating them. The germline V gene has CDR1 MNHEY and CDR2 SVGAGI. The CDR3 spans 14 residues. The CDR3 DNA sequence: TGTGCCAGCAGCCGCTTCATCCAGCTGGAAAAACTGTTTTTT. Translation: CASSRFIQLEKLFF.

V and J are TRBV14 and TRBJ1-4; D unclear. The CDR3 consists of 17 residues. The V end was cut by 2 bases, the J end by 0 bases, with 13 bases between. From germline, CDR1 is SGHDN and CDR2 FVKESK. CDR3 protein: CASSQRLLSSTNEKLFF. The CDR3 DNA is TGTGCCAGCAGCCAACGACTTCTTTCCTCAACTAATGAAAAACTGTTTTTT.

The chain has TRBV7-9 and TRBJ1-1; no firm D call. Trimming took 6 bases from V and 5 from J, leaving 19 bases between them. The CDR3 length is 15 residues. The germline V gene has CDR1 SEHNR and CDR2 FQNEAQ (reference sequence). CDR3 residues: CASSLPSLLPTEAFF. CDR3 DNA: TGTGCCAGCAGTCTGCCTTCCCTATTGCCGACTGAAGCTTTCTTT.

This chain joins TRBV30 and TRBJ2-6; no clear D. CDR3 size: 16 residues. V was shortened by 0 bases and J by 0 bases, with 9 bases between the two germline ends. Germline CDR1 and CDR2: GTSNPN and SVGIG (reference sequence). CDR3 region: CAWSVSSLSGANVLTF. The CDR3 DNA sequence: TGTGCCTGGAGTGTTTCCAGCCTCTCTGGGGCCAACGTCCTGACTTTC.

This chain joins TRBV6-5 and TRBJ1-5; maybe TRBD1 (6 bases). CDR3 length equals 13 residues. The germline gives CDR1 MNHEY, CDR2 SVGAGI. V was pared by 4 bases and J by 4 bases, with 8 bases between. Written as DNA, the CDR3 is TGTGCCAGCAGTTGGACAGCGAATCAGCCCCAGCATTTT. It translates to CASSWTANQPQHF.

This clone appeared once. The rearrangement uses TRBV5-1 and TRBJ1-3, with D hard to call. V was clipped by 4 bases and J by 0 bases, with 11 bases between them. The germline V gene has CDR1 SGHRS and CDR2 YFSETQ. CDR3 length equals 15 residues. CDR3 residues: CASSLTVNSGNTIYF. DNA for the CDR3: TGCGCCAGCAGCCTCACAGTCAACTCTGGAAACACCATATATTTT.

This chain joins TRBV29-1 and TRBJ2-1, with 8 positions matching TRBD1. CDR3 size: 14 residues. V lost 7 bases, J lost 7 bases, and 12 bases stayed unmatched. Germline V lookup: CDR1 SQVTM, CDR2 ANQGSEA. CDR3 amino acids: CSAVNRGSFNEQFF. The DNA of the CDR3 is TGCAGCGCCGTAAACAGGGGGAGTTTTAATGAGCAGTTCTTC.

This clone was detected only once. This rearrangement joins TRBV5-5 to TRBJ2-1; TRBD2 might be the D (6 bases). CDR3 size: 15 residues. Trimming cost V 4 bases and J 9 bases, with 20 bases left between them. Per the germline V gene, CDR1 is SGHKS and CDR2 is YYEKEE (reference sequence). The CDR3 coding sequence is TGTGCCAGCAGCCGCGGGACTTCCGTGGTCGGTGAGCAGTTCTTC. This sequence encodes CASSRGTSVVGEQFF.

The J gene is TRBJ1-1, the V gene TRBV5-4; D is unresolved. The V gene lost 2 bases and the J gene lost 7 bases, with 12 bases spanning the gap. This CDR3 contains 13 residues. Germline CDR1 and CDR2: SGHNT and YYREEE (reference sequence). CDR3 sequence (DNA): TGTGCCAGCAGCTTCTCAGCAAGTGGTGAAGCTTTCTTT. It specifies CASSFSASGEAFF.

The chain is built from TRBV3-1 (or the pseudogene TRBV3-2) and TRBJ1-2, with 7 bases lining up with TRBD1. Looked up from germline, CDR1 is LGHDT and CDR2 is YNNKEL (reference sequence). Unmatched junction bases numbered 7, after V lost 2 bases and J lost 4 bases. The CDR3 totals 15 residues. The CDR3 sequence is CASSQSDRDAYGYTF. In DNA, the CDR3 is TGTGCCAGCAGCCAAAGTGACAGGGATGCCTATGGCTACACCTTC.

The rearrangement links TRBV27 to TRBJ1-3; D is perhaps TRBD1 (5 bases). The germline V gene encodes CDR1 MNHEY and CDR2 SMNVEV (reference sequence). Deletions cut 2 bases from V and 4 bases from J, with 12 bases between. CDR3 size: 15 residues. The CDR3 coding sequence is TGTGCCAGCAGTTTAGCAGGGAGCCCCGGAAACACCATATATTTT. This sequence encodes CASSLAGSPGNTIYF.

The rearrangement joins TRBV27 to TRBJ1-6; possibly TRBD1 for D (5 bases). Germline CDR1 reads MNHEY; CDR2 reads SMNVEV (reference sequence). V shed 3 bases and J shed 7 bases, with 16 bases lying between them. The CDR3 runs to 16 residues. CDR3 DNA sequence: TGTGCCAGCAGTTTTTTGGGTGATTGGGGGAATTCACCCCTCCACTTT. It encodes CASSFLGDWGNSPLHF.

The gene calls are TRBV15 and TRBJ1-5, with D possibly being TRBD1 (5 bases). Trimming removed 0 bases from V and 4 bases from J, with 10 bases in between. CDR3 length: 15 residues. CDR1 LNHNV and CDR2 YYDKDF come from the germline V gene (reference sequence). This CDR3 reads CATSRDPGGNQPQHF. The CDR3 DNA sequence: TGTGCCACCAGCAGAGATCCGGGGGGGAATCAGCCCCAGCATTTT.

For this clone: At one of its ends the junction is not consistent with the germline gene, which may arise from a read error. The genes are TRBV5-1 and TRBJ2-3; D is tentatively TRBD1 or TRBD2 (8 bases each). The CDR3 is made up of 15 amino acids. Germline CDR1 and CDR2: SGHRS and YFSETQ. The CDR3 DNA follows: TGCGCCAGCACCCCCGGGACTAGTGGGACAGGTACGCAGTATTTT. Its protein is CASTPGTSGTGTQYF.

This clone was recorded only once. The CDR3 here is CASGLVLDEQFF. CDR3 nucleotide sequence: TGTGCTAGTGGTTTGGTATTGGATGAGCAGTTCTTC. This sequence joins TRBV12-5 and TRBJ2-1; D unresolved. Germline assignment: CDR1 LGHNT and CDR2 FRNRAP. V lost 0 bases to trimming and J lost 8 bases, with 5 bases between them. The CDR3 length is 12 residues.

The V and J genes are TRBV11-2 and TRBJ1-2; 7 bases line up with TRBD1. Germline lookup yields CDR1 SGHAT and CDR2 FQNNGV. After removal of 5 bases from V and 6 bases from J, the junction contained 18 bases not matched to a gene. This CDR3 contains 17 residues. CDR3 sequence: CASSSTPGRQGAHGYTF. The CDR3 region has the DNA TGTGCCAGCAGCAGCACCCCCGGAAGACAGGGAGCTCATGGCTACACCTTC.

The rearrangement links TRBV2 to TRBJ1-4; no clear D. The ends were cut back, 8 bases at V and 8 bases at J, with 12 bases in the middle. The germline CDR1 and CDR2 sequences are SNHLY and FYNNEI. The CDR3 has 12 amino acids. The CDR3 here is CASRLFGEKLFF. As DNA, the CDR3 is TGTGCCAGCCGTTTGTTTGGGGAAAAACTGTTTTTT.

The J gene is TRBJ1-2, the V gene TRBV7-2; perhaps TRBD1 as D (6 bases). There are 14 residues in the CDR3. The V gene lost 7 bases and the J gene lost 4 bases, with 16 bases spanning the gap. Germline V gene data show CDR1 as SGHTA and CDR2 as FQGNSA. The CDR3 sequence: CASNRASQGYGYTF. In DNA, the CDR3 is TGTGCCAGCAACCGGGCCTCACAGGGCTATGGCTACACCTTC. Full variable domain (outside the CDR3, taken from reference TRBV7-2 and TRBJ1-2): GAGVSQSPSNKVTEKGKDVELRCDPISGHTALYWYRQSLGQGLEFLIYFQGNSAPDKSGLPSDRFSAERTGGSVSTLTIQRTQQEDSAVYLCASNRASQGYGYTFGSGTRLTVV.

This clone has a single count. The rearrangement links TRBV19 to TRBJ1-6; 8 bases agree with TRBD1. The CDR3 loop spans 16 amino acids. The ends lost 5 bases at V and 7 bases at J; junction bases unmatched: 10. Germline CDR1 LNHDA, CDR2 SQIVND (reference sequence). CDR3 loop: CASSAQGARVNSPLHF. The CDR3 DNA sequence: TGTGCCAGTAGTGCCCAGGGGGCGAGAGTAAATTCACCCCTCCACTTT. The variable domain in full, with the rest retrieved from reference TRBV19 and TRBJ1-6, is DGGITQSPKYLFRKEGQNVTLSCEQNLNHDAMYWYRQDPGQGLRLIYYSQIVNDFQKGDIAEGYSVSREKKESFPLTVTSAQKNPTAFYLCASSAQGARVNSPLHFGNGTRLTVT.

As regards this clone: The same CDR3 can be traced to other DNA sequences in this sample. The chain carries TRBV6-5 and TRBJ2-5, with D uncertain. The CDR3 has 11 amino acids. CDR1 and CDR2 from the germline V gene are MNHEY and SVGAGI. V shed 0 bases and J shed 4 bases, with 0 bases lying between them. The CDR3 protein is CASSYSETQYF. In DNA, the CDR3 is TGTGCCAGCAGTTACTCAGAGACCCAGTACTTC.

This clone was seen only once. The chain has TRBV30 and TRBJ2-2; D might be TRBD1 or TRBD2, each matching 6 bases. Germline V CDR1 and CDR2: GTSNPN, SVGIG (reference sequence). The V gene lost 4 bases and the J gene lost 7 bases, with 19 bases spanning the gap. The CDR3 is 15 amino acids. CDR3: CAWTRKGGRDGELFF. CDR3 bases: TGTGCCTGGACGAGAAAGGGGGGACGGGACGGGGAGCTGTTTTTT.

The sample holds one count of this clone. V usage is TRBV7-2 and J usage is TRBJ2-1; 10 nucleotides match TRBD1. Trimming removed 8 bases from V and 7 bases from J; junction bases left unmatched: 5. CDR1 is SGHTA and CDR2 is FQGNSA in the germline V gene. There are 13 residues in the CDR3. The CDR3 DNA is TGTGCCAGCGAGACAGGGGGCAAAAATGAGCAGTTCTTC. Its protein is CASETGGKNEQFF.

This sequence joins TRBV11-2 and TRBJ2-7, with 8 bases fitting TRBD1. This CDR3 contains 13 residues. Trimming at V came to 5 bases and at J to 5 bases, leaving 5 bases not matched to a gene. The V gene's germline CDR1 is SGHAT and CDR2 FQNNGV. CDR3 nucleotides: TGTGCCAGCAGCGTGGGACAGGTCAACGAGCAGTACTTC. Amino acid sequence: CASSVGQVNEQYF. Full variable domain (remainder filled in from reference TRBV11-2 and TRBJ2-7): EAGVAQSPRYKIIEKRQSVAFWCNPISGHATLYWYQQILGQGPKLLIQFQNNGVVDDSQLPKDRFSAERLKGVDSTLKIQPAKLEDSAVYLCASSVGQVNEQYFGPGTRLTVT.

The CDR3 region has the DNA TGTGCCAGCAGCGTAAGCGGGAACACAGATACGCAGTATTTT. Amino acid sequence: CASSVSGNTDTQYF. The chain joins TRBV9 to TRBJ2-3; TRBD2 aligns across 7 bases. The V segment lost 1 base and the J segment 2 bases; nucleotides outside the gene matches: 1. Germline loops: CDR1 SGDLS, CDR2 YYNGEE. The CDR3 totals 14 residues.

The rearrangement links TRBV5-1 to TRBJ2-3, with D possibly being TRBD1 (6 bases). V was cut by 5 bases and J by 2 bases, with 15 bases left in between. The CDR3 totals 15 residues. Germline values: CDR1 SGHRS, CDR2 YFSETQ. DNA of the CDR3: TGCGCCAGCAGGTCAGGGGCCCTGTTCACAGATACGCAGTATTTT. Translating it yields CASRSGALFTDTQYF.

The CDR3 region is CASLGGVETQYF. CDR3 sequence (DNA): TGTGCCAGCTTGGGGGGGGTTGAGACCCAGTACTTC. V and J are TRBV2 and TRBJ2-5; TRBD2 aligns across 7 bases. There are 12 residues in the CDR3. J was trimmed by 5 bases and V by 8 bases; bases with no gene match: 5. CDR1 is SNHLY, CDR2 FYNNEI, per germline. Full variable domain (missing parts from reference TRBV2 and TRBJ2-5): EPEVTQTPSHQVTQMGQEVILRCVPISNHLYFYWYRQILGQKVEFLVSFYNNEISEKSEIFDDQFSVERPDGSNFTLKIRSTKLEDSAMYFCASLGGVETQYFGPGTRLLVL.

CDR3 region: CASSVTGTAGNTIYF. As DNA, the CDR3 is TGTGCCAGCAGCGTAACCGGGACGGCTGGAAACACCATATATTTT. The chain joins TRBV9 to TRBJ1-3; possibly TRBD1 for D (5 bases). Germline V gene data show CDR1 as SGDLS and CDR2 as YYNGEE. The CDR3 covers 15 residues. V lost 1 base to trimming and J lost 2 bases, with 10 bases between them.